Shown below are 6 T cell receptor beta chains from a single sample sequenced in a study of T cell changes during pregnancy in multiple sclerosis. Clones were read by immunoSEQ multiplex PCR, and TCRdb kept only the in-frame ones, dropping some. The sample carries tens of thousands of clones, 90% recorded once. Sequencing used peripheral blood, obtained after pregnancy. The origin of the receptors is a female donor in good health, enrolled as a control in a pregnancy study.

V usage is TRBV2 and J usage is TRBJ1-1, with D possibly matching TRBD1 (6 bases). V was pared by 4 bases and J by 1 base, with 10 bases between. Germline V lookup: CDR1 SNHLY, CDR2 FYNNEI. This CDR3 has 14 amino acids. This CDR3 is CASSVEQGNTEAFF. The DNA for the CDR3 is TGTGCCAGCAGTGTAGAACAGGGGAACACTGAAGCTTTCTTT.

The chain links TRBV30 to TRBJ2-4; 9 nucleotides line up with TRBD1. V dropped 4 bases and J dropped 6; count of bases not matched to a gene: 7. The CDR3 has 14 residues. CDR1 GTSNPN and CDR2 SVGIG come from the germline V gene (reference sequence). The CDR3 nucleotides read TGTGCCTGGACCCCGGGACAGGGAACAAACATTCAGTACTTC. Translating gives CAWTPGQGTNIQYF.

The chain links TRBV4-1 to TRBJ2-7; TRBD2 matches at 9 bases. CDR1 MGHRA and CDR2 YSYEKL come from the germline V gene. The CDR3 contains 15 residues. Trimming removed 3 bases from V and 2 bases from J; junction bases left unmatched: 5. The CDR3 sequence is CASSQQSSGTYEQYF. The DNA of the CDR3 is TGCGCCAGCAGCCAGCAGTCTAGCGGGACCTACGAGCAGTACTTC.

The CDR3 region has the DNA TGTGCTAGTGGTCCCGACCGAACCGGTGGCCCCGGGACATCACTCGCACGGCTTACTGAAGCTTTCTTT. Translated: CASGPDRTGGPGTSLARLTEAFF. This rearrangement joins TRBV12-5 to TRBJ1-1, with D tentatively TRBD1 (6 bases). Trimming cost V 5 bases and J 5 bases, with 42 bases left between them. CDR3 length equals 23 residues. Germline V gene lookup returns CDR1 LGHNT and CDR2 FRNRAP.

The gene calls are TRBV19 and TRBJ1-2, with TRBD1 matching 7 bases. The germline V gene has CDR1 LNHDA and CDR2 SQIVND (reference sequence). The CDR3 is 13 amino acids. J gave up 7 bases and V 5 bases, and 7 bases lay outside the gene matches. The DNA of the CDR3 is TGTGCCAGTAGTCCCACACACAGGGGTGGCTACACCTTC. Amino acid sequence: CASSPTHRGGYTF.

The chain employs TRBV29-1 and TRBJ2-7; no definite D call. CDR1 and CDR2 from the germline V gene are SQVTM and ANQGSEA. With 0 bases removed from V and 2 bases from J, the gap between germline ends came to 5 bases. The CDR3 is 12 amino acids. In nucleotides, the CDR3 is TGCAGCGTTGAAGATCTAGCCTACGAGCAGTACTTC. As protein: CSVEDLAYEQYF.